The sequence of this T cell receptor (beta chain) was determined in a study of shared clonotypes between healthy human individuals. Study outcomes and limitations: Relative to memory subsets, naive subsets generally showed larger estimated richness. A few donors had around 5% of their naive CD4 clonotypes in common.

Within Nashville, Tennessee resided all donors, each a Caucasian adult. The split of CD4+ cells yielded CD45RA+ naive and CD45RA-negative memory subsets. The method was immunoSEQ multiplex PCR; TCRdb's version includes in-frame clones alone and lacks a portion of them. This sample has roughly 2.6 million clones, with approximately 90% found just once. With regard to this clone: The antigen is undetermined.

Material for sequencing was naive CD4+ T cells sorted from blood. The subset denotes: CD45RA+ positively selected. This clonotype was sampled from a man aged 18 to 29 in good health.

The CDR3 reads CASSRTAGTSTDTQYF. The DNA for the CDR3 is TGTGCCAGCTCACGGACAGCGGGGACTAGCACAGATACGCAGTATTTT. The chain joins TRBV18 to TRBJ2-3; possible D gene TRBD2, 7 bases. The germline gives CDR1 KGHSH, CDR2 LQKENI. V lost 4 bases and J lost 0, with 14 bases in between. The CDR3 has 16 amino acids. Supplemented by reference TRBV18 and TRBJ2-3, the full variable domain reads NAGVMQNPRHLVRRRGQEARLRCSPMKGHSHVYWYRQLPEEGLKFMVYLQKENIIDESGMPKERFSAEFPKEGPSILRIQQVVRGDSAAYFCASSRTAGTSTDTQYFGPGTRLTVL.